The present entry profiles one T cell receptor (beta chain) with its context. Its antigen is unidentified. This record belongs to a study of cytomegalovirus exposure and HLA in healthy donors. Study summary: Falling in the Caucasian-associated ancestry cluster were roughly 80% of 300 to 500 genotyped donors. Study-level results: According to an earlier analysis, most TCR beta V segments yielded productive rearrangements about 90% or about 30% of the time. At a 0.05 false discovery rate, a later analysis found 15,000 to 20,000 TCR beta sequences to be associated with HLA alleles.

Trimming at V came to 2 bases and at J to 2 bases, leaving 7 bases not matched to a gene. Germline-derived CDR1 and CDR2 are SGHRS and YFSETQ. This CDR3 region has 15 residues. 13 Jbeta primers and 60 Vbeta primers were used for the PCR. Clones were sequenced by immunoSEQ multiplex PCR, and TCRdb holds only the in-frame ones, with some missing. The sample gives 150,000 to 200,000 clones, roughly 77% of which show up once; 0.39% is in the top ten. The sequencing input was PBMCs. J is TRBJ2-7 and V is TRBV5-1; the match to TRBD2 covers 7 bases. The receptor was isolated from a male donor in good health and CMV-seropositive. As DNA, the CDR3 is TGCGCCAGCAGCTTAACTAGCGCCGCTACCTACGAGCAGTACTTC. This translates into CASSLTSAATYEQYF.